This T cell receptor beta chain was recorded in a study of cytomegalovirus exposure and HLA in healthy donors (dated by TCRdb to 2016 to 2017). Looking at the study overall: An earlier analysis of under 600 of the donors reported approximately 290 Gb of sequence data and approximately 110 million unique TCR beta sequences from 150 million to 200 million T cells. The study aimed to test whether cataloging public T cell receptors could reveal signatures of past pathogen exposure. The study combined high-throughput TCR immunosequencing, statistical association of individual TCRs with disease status, and machine learning to predict cytomegalovirus infection status. An early release covering approximately 600 HLA-typed donors comprised roughly 300 gigabases of sequencing data and around 85 million unique TCR sequences. Rather than using new phenotypic data, the later analysis identified candidate immune exposures from TCR beta sequences and from how often those sequences occurred across donors. Alongside the repertoire data, information on donor age, sex, ethnicity and CMV serostatus was compiled. Along with the approximately 650-subject first cohort, a separate validation cohort of some 130 different subjects was used. The study used immunosequencing to profile the T cell repertoires of approximately 640 subjects and linked those repertoires to cytomegalovirus serostatus. A later analysis re-examined previously published TCR beta repertoires from roughly 650 donors and added high-resolution HLA genotyping to investigate patterns of TCR occurrence. Of the roughly 400 genotyped donors, over 70% fell in the genetic ancestry cluster associated with self-reported Caucasian donors. All discovery cohort repertoires had been generated using a single sequencing platform. In a later genetic analysis, genome-wide SNP genotypes for about 55% of the roughly 700 donors were used, and that subset was treated as a discovery cohort. The number of typed donors differed by locus: 629-630 for A, B, C, DRB1 and DQB1; 522 for DQA1; some 610 for DPA1; and some 450 for DPB1. Across some 400 genotyped donors of the cohort, an average of about 240,000 unique TCR beta nucleotide sequences per donor were sequenced, and 15% to 20% of those sequences were non-productive. Class I and class II HLA loci were covered by the typing at four-digit resolution. An earlier analysis of around 580 of the donors used high-throughput TCR beta sequencing to judge whether each TCR beta V gene segment behaved as functional or pseudogenic. Roughly five DR-DQ haplotypes were handled as single units for association and clustering because linkage in the cohort was strong. Findings and caveats that apply to the study as a whole: The 87-base-pair reads could not distinguish some IMGT-functional V segments, including TRBV6-2 and TRBV6-3, so those segments were excluded. Because HLA typing was missing for some donors at each locus, association tests included only the typed subset. When HLA alleles, especially DR and DQ, strongly co-occurred, attributing TCR associations to individual alleles was difficult. A further reported finding was that TCR beta sequences accurately predicted the HLA-A and HLA-B alleles for most subjects in the first cohort. Sequencing depth was assumed to be roughly uniform across donors in the presence/absence analyses, though that assumption may not hold. Most CMV-associated TCR beta chains appeared to be HLA-restricted in a later analysis, and the HLA associations seemed to be driven largely by CMV exposure. V-gene and J-gene trimming of TCR beta chains was associated with a missense DCLRE1C variant in a later genetic analysis, and the association was replicated in an independent cohort. In a later analysis, the rate of TCR association differed among HLA loci, with DRB1 alleles having the most associated TCRs and HLA-C alleles having the fewest. A total of roughly 160 TCR beta chains were listed by the study as associated with cytomegalovirus. Most TCR sequences were seen in very few donors, while some public TCRs were found in many individuals. A later analysis associated about 17,000 TCR beta sequences with specific HLA alleles at a false discovery rate of 0.05. A group of highly shared sequence variants was considered likely to be a technical artifact of the sequencing pipeline. CMV serostatus was the only immune exposure information available for the cohort. In vitro tests confirmed that a few of the cytomegalovirus-associated TCR beta chains recognize cytomegalovirus antigens. Only TCR beta chains were sequenced in this cohort, and the absence of alpha or paired-chain data limited detectable features. A later analysis found that HLA-associated TCR beta chains were more clonally expanded and had lower generation probabilities than equally common non-associated chains. Compared with the roughly 670-donor mean, donors in an Asian-associated ancestry cluster had fewer N-insertions in productive TCRs, according to a later genetic analysis. Linkage disequilibrium might explain the correlated functional status among segregating V segments, but an unknown experimental factor could not be excluded. According to a later analysis, parvovirus B19, influenza, CMV and Epstein-Barr virus appeared linked to several top co-occurrence clusters. According to the authors, the approach could potentially be generalized to other disease states and immunological phenotypes. In an earlier analysis of 587 of the donors, most TCR beta V segments appeared in productive rearrangements about 87% or about 30% of the time, broadly matching IMGT annotations. Over 15 rarely observed V segments, including chromosome 9 orphons, were excluded from the earlier analysis of about 610 of the donors because counts were too low. The classifier was reported to diagnose cytomegalovirus status with high specificity and sensitivity in both the original cohort and the validation cohort.

The cysteine opens and the phenylalanine closes a CDR3 of 15 amino acids. Only the CDR3 part of the read is kept: 45 bases, read in frame from the first base. CDR1 KGHSH and CDR2 LQKENI were looked up in the germline V gene. V is shortened by 1 base, J by 7 bases, and the region joining them spans 13 bases. The cohort consisted of approximately 670 healthy bone marrow donors. Cohort members were all nominally healthy when sampled, although unrecorded immune exposures were likely present. The donor tested CMV seropositive and was one of the 289 seropositive cohort members. A peripheral blood sample was collected from each donor, and TCR beta sequencing was performed on peripheral blood mononuclear cells. Genomic DNA extraction from the blood cell samples was performed with the Qiagen DNeasy Blood Extraction Kit. This clone was counted only a few times. The antigen it binds to is not known. Base qualities are not provided; no much larger clone lies one nucleotide away.

The library was produced with the immunoSEQ multiplex PCR assay. For the multiplex PCR, a mixture combining 60 forward primers for TCR Vbeta segments and 13 reverse primers for TCR Jbeta segments was used. The CDR3 region of rearranged TCR beta genes was amplified from genomic DNA with a multiplex PCR assay. Amplified TCR beta libraries were sequenced as 87-base-pair reads on the Illumina HiSeq System. The paper's processing steps were these. A later analysis counted approximately 76 million unique TCR beta chains across the 550 to 700 repertoires, and roughly 10 million of these chains were shared by at least two donors. A nearest-neighbor algorithm error-corrected the raw reads and collapsed the reads into unique sequences, merging closely related sequences to remove PCR and sequencing errors. CDR3 sequences were aligned to IMGT reference sequences to assign V, D and J gene segments. For a sequence to be retained, a match of at least six nucleotides to both a V gene segment and a J gene segment was required. A rearrangement was called productive if the CDR3 had no stop codons and remained in frame with V and J, and every other rearrangement was called non-productive. Following IMGT convention, CDR3 was defined as the stretch from the second conserved V-encoded cysteine up to the conserved J-encoded phenylalanine. The earlier analysis of about 560 of the donors excluded any sequence lacking an unambiguous match to a single V gene segment. An earlier analysis of several hundred of the donors called V segments functional above 56.7% productive rearrangements and segregating when the between-donor standard deviation exceeded 5%. To diagnose cytomegalovirus status from the catalog of TCR beta chain sequences, a statistical classification framework was built. In a later analysis, V and J genes were assigned by comparing TCR nucleotide sequences against IMGT/GENE-DB human TR gene sequences. A later analysis assigned CDR3 sequences and most-parsimonious VDJ recombination scenarios with the TCRdist pipeline. In a later analysis, every TCR beta chain was defined by the combination of its CDR3 amino acid sequence and its V-gene family, and reads without a unique V-gene family were dropped. To address suspected cross-contamination and a sequencing artifact, a later analysis removed over 500 highly shared, low-generation-probability nucleotide sequences. A later analysis calculated a clonal expansion index for each public chain from normalized within-repertoire ranks of inferred template counts. A later analysis computed generation probabilities with a VDJ recombination model fitted to out-of-frame rearrangements, and checked the results against IGoR. Hypergeometric tests were used in a later analysis to score TCR-TCR, TCR-HLA and TCR-CMV co-occurrence, with a repertoire-size bias correction applied to the TCR pairs. False discovery rates were estimated in a later analysis by permuting HLA or CMV assignments 20 times. In a later analysis, co-occurring TCRs were grouped with DBSCAN, and TCRdist sequence similarity was added when clustering was performed within HLA-allele-positive subsets. Repertoires with fewer than 30,000 or more than 120,000 public chains, plus five repertoires with anomalous nucleotide sharing, were excluded from co-occurrence clustering. TCRdb re-hosts the immuneACCESS table, in-frame sequences only. Its copies lack some clones; in the studies checked, an unresolved V gene accounts for under half of them, and the cause for the rest is not known. Clone size and V and J calls were adopted from that table, with D and trimming inferred from the DNA. The sample contains 80,000 or so clones, 72% of them found a single time. The ten largest clones represent roughly 11% of the sample.

This sequence originates from a woman aged 40 to 50 in good health and CMV-seropositive. The material sequenced was PBMCs. In this chain, TRBV18 is recombined with TRBJ1-4; the D gene cannot be resolved reliably. The CDR3 has the sequence CASSPLREDTEKLFF. The base sequence is TGTGCCAGCTCACCACTAAGGGAGGATACTGAAAAACTGTTTTTT.